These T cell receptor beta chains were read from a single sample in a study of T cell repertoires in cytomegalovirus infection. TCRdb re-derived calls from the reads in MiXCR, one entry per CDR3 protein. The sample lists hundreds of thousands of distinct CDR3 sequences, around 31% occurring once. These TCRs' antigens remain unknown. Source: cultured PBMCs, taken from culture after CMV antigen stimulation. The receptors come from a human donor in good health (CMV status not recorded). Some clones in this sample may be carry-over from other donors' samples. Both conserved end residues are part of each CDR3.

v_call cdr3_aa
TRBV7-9 CASSDRAVSYEQYF
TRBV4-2 CASSPRAGQGAHWGYTF
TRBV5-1 CASNLQQGAEQYF
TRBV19 CASSITDSHNQPQHF
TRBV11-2 CASSFGQGEGETQYF
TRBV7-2 CASSLDWTSSYTDTQYF
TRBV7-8 CASSFPGQGDTEAFF
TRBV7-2 CASSLDRAAGRNEQFF
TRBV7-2 CASSQIAGEGYTF
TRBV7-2 CASTRTSGRGAPYNEQFF
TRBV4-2 CASSQDGVGLAALEQYF
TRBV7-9 CASSLDGVGNQPQHF
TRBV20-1 CSARDTRTGRDEQYF
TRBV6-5 CASSYEQATGDTEAFF
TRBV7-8 CASSLWDRDEKLFF
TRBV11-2 CASSLMFGIAGGLTDTQYF
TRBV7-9 CASSFEGEMNTEAFF
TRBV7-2 CASSLTLATYSGANVLTF
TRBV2 CASNPGGWRVLADGVDEQFF
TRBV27 CASSLSVSDYGYTF
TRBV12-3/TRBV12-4 CASSPPVQARGYTF
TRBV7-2 CASSEGRGAFF
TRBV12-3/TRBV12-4 CASSPHPGGGPYEQYF
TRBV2 CASSEQGGSYEQYF
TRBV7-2 CASRSGNTGELFF
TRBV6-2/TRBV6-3 CASSDGNNYEQYF
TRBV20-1 CSARGGRDTEAFF
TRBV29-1 CSARTSPAAYF
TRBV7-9 CASSSSTVGDYGYTF
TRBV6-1 CASSELGGLAAYNEQFF
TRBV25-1 CASSDRDHNSPLHF
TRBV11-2 CASNLPGGGYTF
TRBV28 CPLGQRGQPQHF
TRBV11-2 CASSSQGQGTEAFF
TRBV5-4 CASSQGTGGTVYGYTF
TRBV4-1 CASSGSGTAVSGANVLTF
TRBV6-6 CASRGTGGGSPLHF
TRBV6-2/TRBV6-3 CASSHREETQYF
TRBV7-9 CASSLGLQAKETQYF
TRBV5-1 CASSLDTYFNEQFF
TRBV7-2 CASRLTVDRNYNSPLHF
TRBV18 CASAPGVADTQYF
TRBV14 CASSQEGRWGRRREKLFF